This entry lists 29 T cell receptor beta chains sequenced from one sample in a study of T cell responses to AZD1222 COVID-19 vaccine (dated by TCRdb to 2020 to 2022). Libraries were built with the immunoSEQ multiplex PCR assay. TCRdb carries this immuneACCESS record with in-frame sequences only. Its versions omit some clonotypes, under half of them owing to an unresolved V gene in the studies checked, with the rest unexplained. For this sample the table gives 150,000 to 200,000 clones, of which about 86% were detected only once. The ten largest make up approximately 0.49% of the sample. The time point label for this specimen denotes: baseline before first vaccination. The starting material was peripheral blood, obtained on day 0 of AZD1222 vaccination. Receptors originate from an adult in good health.

The gene calls are TRBV10-3 and TRBJ1-3; the D gene is possibly TRBD1 (6 bases). CDR3 length: 15 amino acids. Germline V gene data show CDR1 as ENHRY and CDR2 as SYGVKD. V gave up 8 bases and J gave up 0 bases, with 14 bases separating them. CDR3 residues: CAIRNRDNSGNTIYF. CDR3 sequence (DNA): TGTGCCATCCGAAACCGGGACAACTCTGGAAACACCATATATTTT.

The chain uses TRBV19 and TRBJ2-1; D uncertain. The CDR3 consists of 13 residues. Germline CDR1 is LNHDA and CDR2 is SQIVND (reference sequence). V was cut by 8 bases and J by 0 bases, with 8 bases left in between. The CDR3 sequence: CASAPVSYNEQFF. CDR3 in DNA: TGTGCCAGTGCCCCGGTCTCCTACAATGAGCAGTTCTTC.

This sequence joins TRBV7-9 and TRBJ1-6, with 7 bases lining up with TRBD1. CDR1 SEHNR and CDR2 FQNEAQ come from the germline V gene (reference sequence). CDR3 length: 13 amino acids. V trimming: 10 bases; J trimming: 9 bases; junction bases outside the gene matches: 9. Here the CDR3 reads CATGGQSSSPLHF. The CDR3 nucleotides are TGTGCCACCGGGGGACAGTCAAGTTCACCCCTCCACTTT. Drawing the rest from reference TRBV7-9 and TRBJ1-6, the complete variable domain is DTGVSQNPRHKITKRGQNVTFRCDPISEHNRLYWYRQTLGQGPEFLTYFQNEAQLEKSRLLSDRFSAERPKGSFSTLEIQRTEQGDSAMYLCATGGQSSSPLHFGNGTRLTVT.

The rearrangement uses TRBV3-1 (or the pseudogene TRBV3-2) and TRBJ2-1; D ambiguous. Trimming took 3 bases from V and 1 from J, leaving 10 bases between them. CDR1 is LGHDT, CDR2 YNNKEL, per germline (reference sequence). The CDR3 runs to 15 residues. The CDR3 region has the DNA TGTGCCAGCAGCCAGAGCTTACCTTCCTACAATGAGCAGTTCTTC. Translation: CASSQSLPSYNEQFF.

J is TRBJ1-5 and V is TRBV5-1; 10 nucleotides line up with TRBD1. The CDR3 length is 14 residues. With V trimmed by 5 bases and J by 5 bases, 4 bases remained unmatched. Germline-derived CDR1 and CDR2 are SGHRS and YFSETQ. DNA of the CDR3: TGCGCCAGCAGTCCGACAGGGGGCCATCAGCCCCAGCATTTT. The encoded protein is CASSPTGGHQPQHF.

The chain combines TRBV7-2 with TRBJ2-3; 9 nucleotides agree with TRBD2. J gave up 2 bases and V 5 bases, and 5 bases lay outside the gene matches. Germline V gene data show CDR1 as SGHTA and CDR2 as FQGNSA. The CDR3 extends over 15 amino acids. CDR3 DNA sequence: TGTGCCAGCAGCCCGACTAGCGGAACCACAGATACGCAGTATTTT. Its translation is CASSPTSGTTDTQYF.

This clone has a single count. Lacking the conserved final phenylalanine or tryptophan, this CDR3 likely reflects a read error. The DNA is left out, because the CDR3 cannot be placed on it with certainty; the CDR3 is given as TCRdb lists it. The chain joins TRBV21-1 to TRBJ1-3. TRBV21-1 is listed as a pseudogene. Counting both end residues, the CDR3 totals 12 amino acids. The CDR3 sequence is CASESSWNTIYL.

J is TRBJ1-4 and V is TRBV6-5; D may be TRBD1 (5 bases). From germline, CDR1 is MNHEY and CDR2 SVGAGI. This CDR3 is built from 14 residues. Trimming took 6 bases from V and 4 from J, leaving 12 bases between them. DNA of the CDR3: TGTGCCAGCAGGAGGGGACTGAGTAATGAAAAACTGTTTTTT. This gives the protein CASRRGLSNEKLFF.

This rearrangement joins TRBV19 to TRBJ1-2; D perhaps matches TRBD1 (5 bases). Trimming stripped 0 bases from V and 2 bases from J, with 10 bases between. The CDR3 has 15 amino acids. Germline values: CDR1 LNHDA, CDR2 SQIVND (reference sequence). This CDR3 reads CASSIEGRINYGYTF. The DNA for the CDR3 is TGTGCCAGTAGTATAGAGGGGCGGATCAACTATGGCTACACCTTC. Supplemented by reference TRBV19 and TRBJ1-2, the full variable domain reads DGGITQSPKYLFRKEGQNVTLSCEQNLNHDAMYWYRQDPGQGLRLIYYSQIVNDFQKGDIAEGYSVSREKKESFPLTVTSAQKNPTAFYLCASSIEGRINYGYTFGSGTRLTVV.

The CDR3 DNA follows: TGTGCCAGCATTAAGGGGCAGTACTTC. It is translated as CASIKGQYF. J is TRBJ2-7 and V is TRBV9; no firm D call. The V gene lost 6 bases and the J gene lost 9 bases, with 7 bases spanning the gap. CDR3 length: 9 residues. CDR1 is SGDLS and CDR2 is YYNGEE in the germline V gene. Based on the CDR3 plus reference TRBV9 and TRBJ2-7, the full variable domain is DSGVTQTPKHLITATGQRVTLRCSPRSGDLSVYWYQQSLDQGLQFLIQYYNGEERAKGNILERFSAQQFPDLHSELNLSSLELGDSALYFCASIKGQYFGPGTRLTVT.

This chain links TRBV28 with TRBJ1-5; D call uncertain. The ends were cut back, 5 bases at V and 2 bases at J, with 16 bases in the middle. Germline V gives CDR1 MDHEN, CDR2 SYDVKM. The CDR3 runs to 16 residues. The CDR3 loop reads CASSARPVVGNQPQHF. The CDR3 DNA sequence: TGTGCCAGCAGTGCCCGACCCGTCGTCGGCAATCAGCCCCAGCATTTT.

V gene TRBV10-2 combines with J gene TRBJ1-1, with 7 bases aligning to TRBD1. J was trimmed by 4 bases and V by 6 bases; bases with no gene match: 8. This CDR3 comprises 14 residues. CDR1 is WSHSY and CDR2 is SAAADI in the germline V gene. The CDR3 is CASRETGRVTEAFF. The CDR3, as DNA: TGCGCCAGCAGAGAGACAGGGCGGGTCACTGAAGCTTTCTTT.

The gene calls are TRBV2 and TRBJ1-2, with TRBD1 matching 11 bases. Germline-derived CDR1 and CDR2 are SNHLY and FYNNEI. The CDR3 loop spans 18 amino acids. Trimming cost V 8 bases and J 0 bases; bases outside gene matches: 14. The CDR3 DNA is TGTGCCAGCGATTACCGGGACAGGGGGAGGACGGCTAACTATGGCTACACCTTC. Translated: CASDYRDRGRTANYGYTF.

The gene calls are TRBV7-2 and TRBJ1-3; possibly TRBD1 for D (5 bases). The CDR3 contains 17 residues. The V gene's germline CDR1 is SGHTA and CDR2 FQGNSA. Deletions cut 1 base from V and 0 bases from J, with 13 bases between. CDR3 nucleotides: TGTGCCAGCAGCTTAGATCTACAGGTCCTCTCTGGAAACACCATATATTTT. Its translation: CASSLDLQVLSGNTIYF.

The V and J genes are TRBV2 and TRBJ1-4, with TRBD1 as a possible D gene (5 bases). Trimming left V 8 bases short and J 8 bases short, with 15 bases between. The CDR3 length is 13 residues. Germline V gene data show CDR1 as SNHLY and CDR2 as FYNNEI. The CDR3 protein is CASVPGRREKLFF. In nucleotides, the CDR3 is TGTGCCAGCGTTCCGGGACGCCGGGAAAAACTGTTTTTT.

With respect to this clone: A read error may account for a junction end that differs from germline. The chain links TRBV4-3 to TRBJ2-7; perhaps TRBD1 as D (6 bases). The CDR3 totals 12 residues. Germline CDR1 reads LGHNA; CDR2 reads YSLEER. CDR3 bases: TGCGCCAGCAGCCAGGGTACCGGACAGCAGAACTTC. Translated, it gives CASSQGTGQQNF.

V gene TRBV9 combines with J gene TRBJ2-7; D might be TRBD1 or TRBD2, each matching 5 bases. V lost 4 bases to trimming and J lost 3 bases, with 14 bases between them. This CDR3 has 14 residues. Germline V CDR1 and CDR2: SGDLS, YYNGEE. The CDR3 loop is CASSPRDAVYEQYF. CDR3 sequence (DNA): TGTGCCAGCAGCCCTAGGGACGCTGTCTACGAGCAGTACTTC.

The chain couples TRBV9 to TRBJ2-6; D gene unclear. Trimming shortened V by 1 base and J by 0 bases, and 5 bases separated the two germline ends. The CDR3 has 15 amino acids. Germline-derived CDR1 and CDR2 are SGDLS and YYNGEE. The CDR3 nucleotides are TGTGCCAGCAGCGTAATTGGCTCTGGGGCCAACGTCCTGACTTTC. This codes for CASSVIGSGANVLTF.

CDR3 nucleotide sequence: TGTGCCAGCAGAACAGGGACAGGAGACTCCTACAATGAGCAGTTCTTC. This translates into CASRTGTGDSYNEQFF. V and J are TRBV6-6 and TRBJ2-1, with TRBD1 matching 8 bases. Losses at the gene ends were 6 bases for V and 0 bases for J; bases not matched to a gene: 7. CDR1 is MNHNY, CDR2 SVGAGI, per germline (reference sequence). This CDR3 is built from 16 residues.

The rearrangement uses TRBV10-3 and TRBJ2-5; 11 bases map to TRBD1. Per the germline V gene, CDR1 is ENHRY and CDR2 is SYGVKD. The V gene end was trimmed by 2 bases and the J gene end by 4 bases; junction bases not matched to a gene: 0. This CDR3 is 14 amino acids long. The CDR3 sequence is CAISEGQGAETQYF. The DNA of the CDR3 is TGTGCCATCAGTGAGGGACAGGGGGCAGAGACCCAGTACTTC.

The rearrangement joins TRBV5-6 to TRBJ1-1; D call uncertain. CDR1 is SGHDT, CDR2 YYEEEE, per germline. The CDR3 consists of 14 residues. The V gene lost 0 bases and the J gene lost 1 base, with 7 bases spanning the gap. The CDR3 loop is CASSLVAGNTEAFF. Written as DNA, the CDR3 is TGTGCCAGCAGCTTGGTAGCGGGGAACACTGAAGCTTTCTTT.

The gene calls are TRBV18 and TRBJ2-7; D might be TRBD1 or TRBD2, each matching 7 bases. The CDR3 loop spans 15 amino acids. V dropped 3 bases and J dropped 7 bases, with 19 bases sitting between them. The germline CDR1 and CDR2 sequences are KGHSH and LQKENI. In DNA form, the CDR3 reads TGTGCCAGCTCACCTAAAATCACAGGGGAGGGTGAGCAGTACTTC. Its translation: CASSPKITGEGEQYF.

This rearrangement joins TRBV18 to TRBJ2-7; the match to TRBD2 covers 12 bases. There are 15 residues in the CDR3. Germline CDR1 reads KGHSH; CDR2 reads LQKENI. After removal of 5 bases from V and 1 base from J, the junction contained 3 bases not matched to a gene. The CDR3 spells CASSGGLAGSYEQYF. In DNA, the CDR3 is TGTGCCAGCTCAGGGGGACTAGCGGGTTCCTACGAGCAGTACTTC.

Only one count was recorded for this clone. The chain uses TRBV7-3 and TRBJ2-3; 8 positions match TRBD2. Germline V gives CDR1 SGHTA, CDR2 FQGTGA. V lost 2 bases to trimming and J lost 3 bases; unmatched junction nucleotides: 13. The CDR3 has 18 residues. The chain's CDR3 is CASSLGVNGRGQTDTQYF. The CDR3 DNA sequence: TGTGCCAGCAGCTTAGGGGTAAACGGGAGGGGCCAGACAGATACGCAGTATTTT.

The CDR3 loop is CASSGPGAGELFF. In nucleotides, the CDR3 is TGTGCCAGCAGCGGACCGGGGGCCGGGGAGCTGTTTTTT. V usage is TRBV7-3 and J usage is TRBJ2-2; the D gene is possibly TRBD2 (6 bases). The CDR3 extends over 13 amino acids. Germline CDR1 reads SGHTA; CDR2 reads FQGTGA. V was pared by 5 bases and J by 6 bases, with 10 bases between.

The sample holds one count of this clone. The CDR3 loop reads CASSEVSGDTGELFF. The CDR3 bases are TGTGCCAGCAGTGAGGTTAGCGGGGACACCGGGGAGCTGTTTTTT. This rearrangement joins TRBV2 to TRBJ2-2, with TRBD2 matching over 8 bases. Looked up from germline, CDR1 is SNHLY and CDR2 is FYNNEI. J lost 3 bases, V lost 3 bases, and 3 bases had no gene match. This CDR3 is 15 amino acids long.

The genes are TRBV19 and TRBJ1-1; maybe TRBD1 (6 bases). The CDR3 is 16 residues long. Trimming shortened V by 5 bases and J by 1 base, and 17 bases separated the two germline ends. The germline V gene encodes CDR1 LNHDA and CDR2 SQIVND (reference sequence). The CDR3 region is CASSLRRQVKNTEAFF. The DNA of the CDR3 is TGTGCCAGTAGTCTACGCCGACAGGTAAAGAACACTGAAGCTTTCTTT.

This chain connects TRBV28 to TRBJ1-2; TRBD1 is a possible D gene (5 bases). From germline, CDR1 is MDHEN and CDR2 SYDVKM. The CDR3 length is 13 residues. Trimming stripped 4 bases from V and 6 bases from J, with 12 bases between. The CDR3 is CASSWGLVNGYTF. DNA of the CDR3: TGTGCCAGCAGTTGGGGGTTAGTAAATGGCTACACCTTC.

This chain links TRBV7-3 with TRBJ1-1, with no clear D. V lost 2 bases and J 0 bases, leaving 7 bases between the germline ends. The length of the CDR3 is 14 residues. Per germline, CDR1 SGHTA and CDR2 FQGTGA. CDR3 DNA sequence: TGTGCCAGCAGCTTAGGTGCAGTGAACACTGAAGCTTTCTTT. This translates into CASSLGAVNTEAFF. The full variable domain, completed using reference TRBV7-3 and TRBJ1-1, is GAGVSQTPSNKVTEKGKYVELRCDPISGHTALYWYRQSLGQGPEFLIYFQGTGAADDSGLPNDRFFAVRPEGSVSTLKIQRTERGDSAVYLCASSLGAVNTEAFFGQGTRLTVV.